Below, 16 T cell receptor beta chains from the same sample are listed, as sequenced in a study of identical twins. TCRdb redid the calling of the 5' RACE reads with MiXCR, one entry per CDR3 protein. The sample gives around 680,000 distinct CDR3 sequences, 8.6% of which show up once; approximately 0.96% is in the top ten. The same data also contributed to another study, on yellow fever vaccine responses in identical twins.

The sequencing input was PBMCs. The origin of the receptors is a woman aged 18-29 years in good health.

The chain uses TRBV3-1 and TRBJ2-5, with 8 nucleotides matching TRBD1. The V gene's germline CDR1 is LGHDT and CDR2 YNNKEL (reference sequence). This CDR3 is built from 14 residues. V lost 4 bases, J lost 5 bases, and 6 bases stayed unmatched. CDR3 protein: CASSRAGGEETQYF. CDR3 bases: TGTGCCAGCAGCCGAGCAGGGGGCGAGGAGACCCAGTACTTC.

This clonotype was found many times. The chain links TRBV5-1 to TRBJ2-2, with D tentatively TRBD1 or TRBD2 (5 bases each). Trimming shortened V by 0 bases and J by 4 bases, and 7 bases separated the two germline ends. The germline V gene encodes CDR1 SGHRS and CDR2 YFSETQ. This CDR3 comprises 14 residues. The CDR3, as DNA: TGCGCCAGCAGCTTGGGGGACCTCACCGGGGAGCTGTTTTTT. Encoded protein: CASSLGDLTGELFF.

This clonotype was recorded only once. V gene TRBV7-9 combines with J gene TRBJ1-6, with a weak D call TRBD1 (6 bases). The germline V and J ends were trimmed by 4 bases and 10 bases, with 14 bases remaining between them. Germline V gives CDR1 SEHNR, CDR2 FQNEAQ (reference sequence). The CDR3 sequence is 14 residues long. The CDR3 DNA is TGTGCCAGCAGCTCTAGGACAGAAGAATCACCCCTCCACTTT. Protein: CASSSRTEESPLHF. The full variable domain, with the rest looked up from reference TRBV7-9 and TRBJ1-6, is DTGVSQNPRHKITKRGQNVTFRCDPISEHNRLYWYRQTLGQGPEFLTYFQNEAQLEKSRLLSDRFSAERPKGSFSTLEIQRTEQGDSAMYLCASSSRTEESPLHFGNGTRLTVT.

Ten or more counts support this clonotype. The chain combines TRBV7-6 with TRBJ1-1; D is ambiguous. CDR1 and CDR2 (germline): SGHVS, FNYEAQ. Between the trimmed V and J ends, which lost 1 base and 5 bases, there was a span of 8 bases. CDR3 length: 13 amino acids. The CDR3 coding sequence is TGTGCCAGCAGCTTAGATCCGGGGACTGAAGCTTTCTTT. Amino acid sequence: CASSLDPGTEAFF.

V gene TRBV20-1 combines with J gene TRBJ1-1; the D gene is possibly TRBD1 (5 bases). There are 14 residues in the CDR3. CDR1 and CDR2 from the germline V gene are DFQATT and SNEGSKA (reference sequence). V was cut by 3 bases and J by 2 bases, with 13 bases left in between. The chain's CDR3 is CSAREGRKNTEAFF. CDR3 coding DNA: TGCAGTGCTAGGGAGGGACGGAAAAACACTGAAGCTTTCTTT.

The CDR3 spells CASSPQGQKRTDTQYF. The CDR3 coding sequence is TGTGCCAGCAGTCCCCAGGGACAGAAGCGCACAGATACGCAGTATTTT. The chain uses TRBV12-3 or TRBV12-4 and TRBJ2-3; TRBD1 aligns across 7 bases. J was trimmed by 1 base and V by 5 bases; bases with no gene match: 9. The length of the CDR3 is 16 residues.

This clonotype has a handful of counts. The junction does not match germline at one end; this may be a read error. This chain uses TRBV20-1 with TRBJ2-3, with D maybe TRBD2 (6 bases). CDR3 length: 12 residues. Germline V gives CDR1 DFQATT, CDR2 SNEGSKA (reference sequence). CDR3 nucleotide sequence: TGCAGTGCTAGAGAGTCCCTGGGGGGTTCCCGTTTT. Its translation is CSARESLGGSRF.

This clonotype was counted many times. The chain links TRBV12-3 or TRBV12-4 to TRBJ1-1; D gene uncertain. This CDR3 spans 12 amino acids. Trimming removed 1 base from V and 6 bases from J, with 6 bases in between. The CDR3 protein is CASSLGVSEAFF. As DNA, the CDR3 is TGTGCCAGCAGTTTAGGCGTTTCTGAAGCTTTCTTT.

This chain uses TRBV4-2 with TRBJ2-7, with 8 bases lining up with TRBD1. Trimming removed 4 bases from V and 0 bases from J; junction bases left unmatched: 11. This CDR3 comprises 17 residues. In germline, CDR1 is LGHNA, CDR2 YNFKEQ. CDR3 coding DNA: TGTGCCAGCAGCCTTCACCTGACAGGGGCCGACTCCTACGAGCAGTACTTC. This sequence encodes CASSLHLTGADSYEQYF.

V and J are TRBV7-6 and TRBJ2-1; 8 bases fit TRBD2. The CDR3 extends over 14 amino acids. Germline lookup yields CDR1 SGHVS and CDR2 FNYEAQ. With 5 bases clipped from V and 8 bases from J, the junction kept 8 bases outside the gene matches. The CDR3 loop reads CASSLRTGGHEQFF. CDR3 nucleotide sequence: TGTGCCAGCAGCCTACGGACGGGAGGGCATGAGCAGTTCTTC.

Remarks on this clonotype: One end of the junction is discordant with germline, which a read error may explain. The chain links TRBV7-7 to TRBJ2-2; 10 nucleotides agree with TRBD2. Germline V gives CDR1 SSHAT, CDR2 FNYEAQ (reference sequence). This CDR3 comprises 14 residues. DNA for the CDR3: TGTGCTAGCAGCCAGGGACTAGCGAGTGGGGAGCTGTTTTTT. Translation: CASSQGLASGELFF.

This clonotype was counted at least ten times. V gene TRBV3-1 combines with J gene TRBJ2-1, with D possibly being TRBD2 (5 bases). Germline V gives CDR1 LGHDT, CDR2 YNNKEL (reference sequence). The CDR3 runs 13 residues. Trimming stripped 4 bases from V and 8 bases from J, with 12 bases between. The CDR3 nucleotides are TGTGCCAGCAGCCCACCGGGAAGGGATGAGCAGTTCTTC. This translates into CASSPPGRDEQFF.

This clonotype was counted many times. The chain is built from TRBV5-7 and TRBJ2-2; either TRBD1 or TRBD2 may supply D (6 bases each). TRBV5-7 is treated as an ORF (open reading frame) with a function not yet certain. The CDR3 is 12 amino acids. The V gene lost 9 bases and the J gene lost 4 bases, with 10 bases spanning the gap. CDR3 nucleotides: TGTGCCAAGGGGGGTTCCACCGGGGAGCTGTTTTTT. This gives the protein CAKGGSTGELFF.

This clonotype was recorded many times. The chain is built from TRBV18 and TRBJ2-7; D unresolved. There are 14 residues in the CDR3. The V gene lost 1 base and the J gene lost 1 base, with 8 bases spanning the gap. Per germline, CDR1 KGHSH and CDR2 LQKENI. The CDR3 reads CASSPLGSSYEQYF. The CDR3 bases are TGTGCCAGCTCACCACTAGGCAGTTCCTACGAGCAGTACTTC. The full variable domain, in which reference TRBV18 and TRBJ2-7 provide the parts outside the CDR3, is NAGVMQNPRHLVRRRGQEARLRCSPMKGHSHVYWYRQLPEEGLKFMVYLQKENIIDESGMPKERFSAEFPKEGPSILRIQQVVRGDSAAYFCASSPLGSSYEQYFGPGTRLTVT.

CDR3 coding DNA: TGCAGAGTGGGGGACGCTGGGGGTGGGGCTTTCTTT. Residues: CRVGDAGGGAFF. The chain recombines TRBV29-1 with TRBJ1-1; D may be TRBD1 (5 bases). The length of the CDR3 is 12 residues. The germline gives CDR1 SQVTM, CDR2 ANQGSEA.

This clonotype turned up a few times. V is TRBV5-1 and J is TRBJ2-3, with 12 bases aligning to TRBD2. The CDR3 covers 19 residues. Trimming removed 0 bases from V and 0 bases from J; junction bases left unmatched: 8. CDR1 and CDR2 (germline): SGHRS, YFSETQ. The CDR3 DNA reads TGCGCCAGCAGCTTGGCCCTCCGGGGACTAGCGGGCAGCACAGATACGCAGTATTTT. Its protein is CASSLALRGLAGSTDTQYF.